Below are 9 T cell receptor beta chains sequenced from a single sample in a study of regulatory T cells in long-lasting Graves disease. The authors built TCR beta libraries using iRepertoire HTBI primers and Arm-PCR of CDR3 regions. From the multiplex PCR reads, TCRdb called clonotypes with MiXCR, one entry per CDR3 protein. The sample lists 560,000 or so distinct CDR3 sequences, more than 15% occurring once. The time point was: newly diagnosed GD, antithyroid drugs for less than 3 months. PBMCs provided the RNA from which the TCR library was made. This same sample was also part of a study on T cells in Graves' hyperthyroidism and ophthalmopathy.

The specimen comprised peripheral blood mononuclear cells (PBMCs), sampled at new diagnosis, from a patient treated with antithyroid drugs. The receptor source for this set is a young man with Graves disease.

Many counts were recorded for this clonotype. This chain joins TRBV6-1 and TRBJ1-1; D call uncertain. Germline CDR1 MNHNS, CDR2 SASEGT. Trimming left V 3 bases short and J 11 bases short, with 22 bases between. This CDR3 spans 15 amino acids. The CDR3 DNA reads as TGTGCCAGCAGTGACCTAATCCGCCAGGACCCGGGGGCTTTCTTT. Protein: CASSDLIRQDPGAFF.

The V gene is TRBV27, the J gene TRBJ1-4, with 7 positions matching TRBD1. Trimming removed 4 bases from V and 8 bases from J; junction bases left unmatched: 13. The CDR3 runs to 16 residues. Per the germline V gene, CDR1 is MNHEY and CDR2 is SMNVEV (reference sequence). The CDR3 coding sequence is TGTGCCAGCAGTTCCATCGTTCAGCAGGGGGGAGAAAAACTGTTTTTT. Translated: CASSSIVQQGGEKLFF.

In regard to this clonotype: Being one base from a much bigger clone, this may be a read error. The V call is TRBV12-3 or TRBV12-4, the J call TRBJ2-7, with D possibly TRBD2 on 5 matching bases. Trimming shortened V by 3 bases and J by 7 bases, and 13 bases separated the two germline ends. CDR3 length equals 13 residues. The DNA for the CDR3 is TGTGCCAGCAGTTTCCAGGCTAGCAATGAGCAGTACTTC. Protein product: CASSFQASNEQYF.

This clonotype occurred many times. This sequence joins TRBV20-1 and TRBJ2-5; tentative D call: TRBD2 (5 bases). The germline gives CDR1 DFQATT, CDR2 SNEGSKA (reference sequence). The CDR3 consists of 17 residues. The ends were cut back, 3 bases at V and 0 bases at J, with 20 bases in the middle. The CDR3 DNA is TGCAGTGCTAGTGGTTTTGCAGCGGATTGGTACCAAGAGACCCAGTACTTC. Amino acids: CSASGFAADWYQETQYF.

This clonotype has just a few counts. The chain has TRBV9 and TRBJ1-1; D gene unclear. Per the germline V gene, CDR1 is SGDLS and CDR2 is YYNGEE. Trimming took 0 bases from V and 3 from J, leaving 9 bases between them. There are 14 residues in the CDR3. DNA for the CDR3: TGTGCCAGCAGCGTAGTTTACAGCTACACTGAAGCTTTCTTT. This encodes CASSVVYSYTEAFF. The variable domain in full, completed from reference TRBV9 and TRBJ1-1, reads DSGVTQTPKHLITATGQRVTLRCSPRSGDLSVYWYQQSLDQGLQFLIQYYNGEERAKGNILERFSAQQFPDLHSELNLSSLELGDSALYFCASSVVYSYTEAFFGQGTRLTVV.

This clonotype was seen at least ten times. This chain links TRBV11-2 with TRBJ2-5, with 8 positions matching TRBD1. V lost 8 bases to trimming and J lost 5 bases; unmatched junction nucleotides: 10. Germline values: CDR1 SGHAT, CDR2 FQNNGV. This CDR3 region has 14 residues. The CDR3 spells CASSLLTGVETQYF. CDR3 in DNA: TGTGCCAGCTCCCTCCTGACAGGGGTCGAGACCCAGTACTTC.

This clonotype was recorded many times. The V call is TRBV7-9, the J call TRBJ2-7; 10 bases line up with TRBD1. Germline V CDR1 and CDR2: SEHNR, FQNEAQ (reference sequence). CDR3 size: 14 residues. V dropped 3 bases and J dropped 4; count of bases not matched to a gene: 3. The CDR3 sequence is CASSFGTGVYEQYF. The CDR3 nucleotides are TGTGCCAGCAGCTTCGGGACAGGGGTTTACGAGCAGTACTTC.

V usage is TRBV20-1 and J usage is TRBJ1-1; D is undetermined. This CDR3 comprises 15 residues. Looked up from germline, CDR1 is DFQATT and CDR2 is SNEGSKA (reference sequence). V was trimmed by 0 bases and J by 0 bases, leaving 11 bases between them. The CDR3 nucleotides are TGCAGTGCTAGAGATTACCCCAGTATGAACACTGAAGCTTTCTTT. This sequence encodes CSARDYPSMNTEAFF.

The chain is built from TRBV5-6 and TRBJ1-2; D unresolved. The CDR3 sequence is 13 residues long. The V gene lost 8 bases and the J gene lost 3 bases, with 14 bases spanning the gap. Germline CDR1 reads SGHDT; CDR2 reads YYEEEE. CDR3 in amino acids: CASLRGFDYGYTF. As DNA, the CDR3 is TGTGCCAGTCTTAGAGGGTTTGACTATGGCTACACCTTC.